The clone carrying this T cell receptor (beta chain) showed up many times. Antigen: not known. The data stem from a study of T cells after yellow fever vaccination. Points from the study as a whole: Weaker overall, the secondary response nonetheless peaked faster (day 5 versus 15). Reappearing after the booster were most of the clones from primary vaccination (roughly 96% CD4, 88% CD8).

They built TCR cDNA with 5'RACE template switching, a step that put in a universal primer site and UMIs. TCRdb independently ran MiXCR on the 5' RACE reads; one entry per CDR3 protein. There are 250,000 to 400,000 distinct CDR3 sequences in the sample; approximately 4% occur only once, and about 26% lies in the top ten. The V gene lost 5 bases and the J gene lost 1 base, with 14 bases spanning the gap. The CDR3 runs 14 residues. CDR1 and CDR2 from the germline V gene are DFQATT and SNEGSKA (reference sequence). The gene calls are TRBV20-1 and TRBJ1-2; D might be TRBD1 (5 bases). The sample consisted of PBMCs, taken 5 days after the yellow fever booster vaccination. This receptor was taken from a man between 18 and 29 years old who received the YFV17D yellow fever vaccine. CDR3 sequence: CSARPATDNYGYTF. In DNA form, the CDR3 reads TGCAGTGCTCGCCCCGCGACAGATAACTATGGCTACACCTTC.